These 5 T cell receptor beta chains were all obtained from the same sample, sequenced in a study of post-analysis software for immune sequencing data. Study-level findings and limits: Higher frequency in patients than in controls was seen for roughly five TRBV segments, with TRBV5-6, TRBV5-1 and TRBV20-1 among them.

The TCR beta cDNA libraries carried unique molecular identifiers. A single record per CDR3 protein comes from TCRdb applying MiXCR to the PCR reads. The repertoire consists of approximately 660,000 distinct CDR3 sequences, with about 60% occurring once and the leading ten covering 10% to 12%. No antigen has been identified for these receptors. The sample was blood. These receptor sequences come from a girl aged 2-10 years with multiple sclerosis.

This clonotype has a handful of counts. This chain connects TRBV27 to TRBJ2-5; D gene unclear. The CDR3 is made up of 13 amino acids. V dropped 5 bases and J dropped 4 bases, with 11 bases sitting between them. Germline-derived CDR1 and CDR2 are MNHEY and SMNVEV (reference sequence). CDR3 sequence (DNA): TGTGCCAGCAGTCCCCGGAGCACAGAGACCCAGTACTTC. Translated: CASSPRSTETQYF.

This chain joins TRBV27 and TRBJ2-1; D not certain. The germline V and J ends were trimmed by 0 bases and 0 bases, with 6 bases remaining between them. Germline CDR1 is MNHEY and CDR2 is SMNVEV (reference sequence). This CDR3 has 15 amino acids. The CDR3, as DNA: TGTGCCAGCAGTTTATCCGGCCCCTCCTACAATGAGCAGTTCTTC. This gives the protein CASSLSGPSYNEQFF.

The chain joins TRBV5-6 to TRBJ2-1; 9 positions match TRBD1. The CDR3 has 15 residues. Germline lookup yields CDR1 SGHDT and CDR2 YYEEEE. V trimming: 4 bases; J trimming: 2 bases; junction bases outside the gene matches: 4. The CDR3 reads CASSVDRGTYNEQFF. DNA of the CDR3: TGTGCCAGCAGCGTTGACAGGGGGACCTACAATGAGCAGTTCTTC. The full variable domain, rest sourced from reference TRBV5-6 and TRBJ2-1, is DAGVTQSPTHLIKTRGQQVTLRCSPKSGHDTVSWYQQALGQGPQFIFQYYEEEERQRGNFPDRFSGHQFPNYSSELNVNALLLGDSALYLCASSVDRGTYNEQFFGPGTRLTVL.

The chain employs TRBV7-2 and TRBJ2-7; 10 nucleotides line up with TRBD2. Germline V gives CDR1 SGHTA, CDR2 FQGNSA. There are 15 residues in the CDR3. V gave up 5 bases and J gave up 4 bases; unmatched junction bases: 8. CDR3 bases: TGTGCCAGCAGCCCTAGCGGGAGCTTTCCATACGAGCAGTACTTC. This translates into CASSPSGSFPYEQYF.

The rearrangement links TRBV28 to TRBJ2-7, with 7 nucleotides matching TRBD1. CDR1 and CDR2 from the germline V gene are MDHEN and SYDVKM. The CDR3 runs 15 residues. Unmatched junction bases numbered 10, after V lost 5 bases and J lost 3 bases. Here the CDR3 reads CASSPGQSQDYEQYF. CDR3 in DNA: TGTGCCAGCAGTCCGGGACAGTCCCAAGACTACGAGCAGTACTTC.